This T cell receptor (beta chain) emerged from a study of blood T cell repertoires in COVID-19 (dated by TCRdb to 2019 to 2021). Some background on the complete study: Samples covering the acute and convalescent phases of COVID-19 were provided by collaborators in the United States, Italy and Spain. The material from the prospective study consisted of cDNA or gDNA derived from T cells, B-cell-depleted T cells, or PBMCs. The dataset comprised deeply sampled blood TCRbeta repertoires from subjects exposed to, actively infected with, or recovered from COVID-19. The repertoires were released in a freely available public database intended as a resource for research on the immune response to SARS-CoV-2. The samples were drawn from the first 160 participants of the ongoing ImmuneRACE study and from about 1,200 subjects provided by 6 global collaborators. The sample metadata nearly always contained a de-identified subject ID, COVID-19 status, age in years and sex. HLA class I and class II types, where available, came from metadata supplied by the sample provider rather than from assay-based typing. Overall results and qualifications from the work: The amount of clinical and demographic metadata varied by source and participant and was provided uncurated.

V ends up 3 bases short and J 0 bases short, with an unmatched junction base count of 14. The CDR1 and CDR2 encoded by the germline V gene are SGHTA and FQGTGA. Measured from the cysteine to the phenylalanine, the CDR3 is 20 residues long. Only the CDR3 portion is preserved as DNA: 60 bases, with reading frame beginning at the first base. This clone was recorded at least ten times. Its antigen is currently not known. The input lacks base qualities; no much larger clone sits a single base away. One collaborating source in Seattle enrolled patients while the patients were actively infected and followed the patients over time throughout the course of disease. Collaborating institutions collected whole blood in K2EDTA tubes following their own protocols. For TCRbeta analysis, collaborators shipped samples as frozen whole blood, isolated PBMCs, or DNA extracted from either of those sample types. TCRbeta CDR3 regions were amplified from genomic DNA by means of the immunoSEQ Assay, a bias-controlled multiplex PCR. Regarding the original processing steps: The number of nucleated cells in each sample was estimated from the amplification of reference gene primers within the assay. To quantify the absolute abundance of each unique TCRbeta CDR3 rearrangement, sequence reads were collapsed and filtered. For each sample, productive Simpson clonality was calculated by taking the square root of Simpson's diversity index across productive rearrangements. The immuneACCESS repertoire file appears here via TCRdb, limited to in-frame rearrangements. These files lack a portion of the clones; in checked studies, under half of the deficit traces to unresolved V genes, and the cause of the others is not known. From that table come the V and J calls and clone size; the DNA was used to work out D and trimming. The sample has about 210,000 clones on record, 82% of them singletons. The ten most abundant clones make up 7.8% of the sample.

The sequence links TRBV7-3 to TRBJ2-6; a stretch of 7 junction bases matches TRBD2. The specimen was peripheral blood. This TCR was sampled from a woman in her fifties or sixties with COVID-19, enrolled during active disease. The CDR3: CASSFIFDPGGLSGANVLTF. At the DNA level, the sequence is TGTGCCAGCAGCTTTATTTTTGACCCGGGAGGCCTCTCTGGGGCCAACGTCCTGACTTTC.